This TCR beta chain was sequenced during a study of early T cells in non-severe SARS-CoV-2 infection. Study information: Sequencing was performed on bulk RNA from unsorted whole blood, leaving chains unpaired.

The CDR3 runs 15 residues. V trimming: 2 bases; J trimming: 5 bases; junction bases outside the gene matches: 5. CDR1 is SGHTA, CDR2 FQGTGA, per germline. This clonotype was counted ten times or more. TCRdb called the 5' RACE reads again in MiXCR, with one record for every CDR3 protein. This sample has roughly 36,000 distinct CDR3 sequences, with approximately 5.3% found just once. The chain links TRBV7-3 to TRBJ2-1; 8 nucleotides align to TRBD1. The sequenced material came from whole blood. The sequence derives from an adult who was a healthcare worker with PCR-confirmed SARS-CoV-2 infection or an uninfected control (not recorded which). CDR3 sequence (DNA): TGTGCCAGCAGCTTAGCCGGGACAGGAGACAATGAGCAGTTCTTC. Translation gives CASSLAGTGDNEQFF.